This TCR beta chain was captured in a study of control samples from healthy donors and cancer patients. Measured with immunoSEQ multiplex PCR; TCRdb has only the in-frame clones, and not every one. The sample consists of some 140,000 clones, about 85% of them appearing once. V shed 4 bases, J shed 0 bases, and the junction held 3 bases outside the gene matches. Per germline, CDR1 SGHNT and CDR2 YYREEE (reference sequence). The CDR3 spans 14 residues. The chain has TRBV5-4 and TRBJ1-2; 7 bases map to TRBD1. The specimen sequenced was blood. The TCR sequence derives from a woman between 25 and 40 years old in good health. The CDR3: CASSTGTANYGYTF. CDR3 nucleotide sequence: TGTGCCAGCAGCACGGGGACAGCTAACTATGGCTACACCTTC.